What follows describes a single T cell receptor beta chain. What it binds is not known. The data were taken from a study of read filtering for tumor transcriptome and immune sequencing. The study's findings and limits: Approximately 80% of IR-seq clonotypes had one read, totaling around 3.5% of reads; RNA-seq: roughly 76% and 46%.

The library was built from roughly 400 ng RNA with molecular barcoded adaptors for alpha/delta and beta/gamma chains. TCRdb redid the calling of the reads with MiXCR, one entry per CDR3 protein. The sample includes tens of thousands of distinct CDR3 sequences, approximately 18% seen only once; the top ten take around 9.9%. The V gene lost 5 bases and the J gene lost 6 bases, with 25 bases spanning the gap. Per the germline V gene, CDR1 is MNHEY and CDR2 is SVGAGI. This CDR3 has 17 amino acids. This chain uses TRBV6-5 with TRBJ1-1, with a possible D match to TRBD1 (5 bases). The sequence was collected from a donor aged 40 or older with multiple myeloma. Sequencing was carried out using a population of CD138-negative cells sorted from bone marrow. CDR3 bases: TGTGCCAGCAGTCCTCCCCGGCCCGGGACGGCGGGCGCTGAAGCTTTCTTT. This gives the protein CASSPPRPGTAGAEAFF.